These 2 T cell receptor beta chains share one sample of origin, sequenced in a study of human T cells and chemical hapten exposure. TCRdb called the RACE reads again in MiXCR, with one record for every CDR3 protein. The sample has roughly 180,000 distinct CDR3 sequences; 20% to 25% are singletons. The sample's time point: patch test 1, 2 weeks after DPC sensitization. Treatment denoted: therapeutic diphenylcyclopropenone sensitization with weekly scalp DPC. This specimen was whole blood, taken in connection with sensitization to the hapten diphenylcyclopropenone (DPC). The receptors were sampled from a woman between 50 and 59 years old with alopecia areata. Some clones in this sample may be carry-over from other donors' samples.

The chain couples TRBV18 to TRBJ2-1, with TRBD2 identical over 9 bases. The junction had 6 bases not matched to a gene; V was cut back by 1 base and J by 8 bases. This CDR3 is built from 15 residues. From germline, CDR1 is KGHSH and CDR2 LQKENI. CDR3 protein: CASSPLPSGNDEQFF. The CDR3 DNA sequence: TGTGCCAGCTCACCACTCCCTAGCGGGAACGATGAGCAGTTCTTC.

The chain combines TRBV6-2 or TRBV6-3 with TRBJ2-3; the match to TRBD2 covers 8 bases. Germline V gene sequence: CDR1 MNHEY, CDR2 SVGEGT. The CDR3 runs 15 residues. Trimming cost V 5 bases and J 2 bases; bases outside gene matches: 6. The CDR3 protein is CASSRPGLDTDTQYF. CDR3 bases: TGTGCCAGCAGTCGACCGGGACTAGACACAGATACGCAGTATTTT.